Following are 25 T cell receptor beta chains from one sample sequenced in a study of T cell repertoires in cytomegalovirus infection. Via MiXCR, TCRdb re-called the reads, giving one row per CDR3 protein. The sample has 65,000 to 95,000 distinct CDR3 sequences, roughly 3.5% seen once. Sequencing used PBMCs. The receptors here all came from a human donor in good health (CMV status not recorded). Some clones in this sample may be carry-over from other donors' samples.

This clonotype was counted ten times or more. The J gene is TRBJ2-1, the V gene TRBV4-3, with D possibly being TRBD1 or TRBD2 (5 bases each). CDR3 size: 18 residues. The germline gives CDR1 LGHNA, CDR2 YSLEER. Trimming removed 1 base from V and 0 bases from J, with 16 bases in between. For the CDR3, the DNA is TGCGCCAGCAGCCAAGCAGTCGGGGCCGGAGGCTCCTACAATGAGCAGTTCTTC. Translated: CASSQAVGAGGSYNEQFF.

The table lists this clonotype with many counts. This chain uses TRBV27 with TRBJ2-1; TRBD1 might be the D (6 bases). This CDR3 has 17 amino acids. V lost 3 bases to trimming and J lost 3 bases, with 18 bases between them. Per germline, CDR1 MNHEY and CDR2 SMNVEV (reference sequence). The CDR3 reads CASSFLVTGQGYNEQFF. CDR3 sequence (DNA): TGTGCCAGCAGTTTCCTTGTTACGGGACAAGGCTACAATGAGCAGTTCTTC.

There are many counts of this clonotype. The chain uses TRBV7-3 and TRBJ2-3; 9 positions agree with TRBD1. Trimming removed 5 bases from V and 4 bases from J; junction bases left unmatched: 4. CDR3 length: 14 amino acids. Germline lookup yields CDR1 SGHTA and CDR2 FQGTGA. CDR3 sequence: CASSRDRVADTQYF. DNA for the CDR3: TGTGCCAGCAGCCGGGACAGGGTTGCAGATACGCAGTATTTT.

At least ten counts were recorded for this clonotype. CDR3 in amino acids: CASGTAEAFF. As DNA, the CDR3 is TGTGCCAGTGGGACAGCTGAAGCTTTCTTT. The chain uses TRBV19 and TRBJ1-1; 7 positions agree with TRBD1. The CDR3 covers 10 residues. Germline CDR1 LNHDA, CDR2 SQIVND (reference sequence). The J segment lost 6 bases and the V segment lost 8 bases, leaving 0 bases of the junction unmatched.

This clonotype was detected many times. The rearrangement links TRBV20-1 to TRBJ1-2; TRBD1 matches 11 bases. This CDR3 has 15 residues. Germline trimming cut 5 bases from V and 8 bases from J; bases unmatched to any gene: 13. Germline CDR1 DFQATT, CDR2 SNEGSKA (reference sequence). The CDR3 region has the DNA TGCAGTGCTCGTCCCGGGACAGGGGGATTTGGAGGCTACACCTTC. Translation gives CSARPGTGGFGGYTF.

This clonotype was recorded many times. J is TRBJ2-5 and V is TRBV7-3; D is possibly TRBD1 (5 bases). The V and J ends lost 2 bases and 5 bases respectively, with 9 bases between them. CDR3 size: 13 residues. The germline V gene has CDR1 SGHTA and CDR2 FQGTGA. CDR3 region: CASSLQGYETQYF. For the CDR3, the DNA is TGTGCCAGCAGCTTACAGGGATACGAGACCCAGTACTTC.

This clonotype came up many times. V gene TRBV6-2 or TRBV6-3 combines with J gene TRBJ2-7; 9 nucleotides agree with TRBD1. Germline CDR1 reads MNHEY; CDR2 reads SVGEGT. The V gene end was trimmed by 2 bases and the J gene end by 2 bases; junction bases not matched to a gene: 7. The CDR3 length is 16 residues. CDR3 loop: CASSYLDRGGAYEQYF. In DNA form, the CDR3 reads TGTGCCAGCAGTTACCTCGACAGGGGGGGAGCCTACGAGCAGTACTTC.

This clonotype was seen at least ten times. V gene TRBV7-8 combines with J gene TRBJ1-5; TRBD1 is a possible D gene (5 bases). Per the germline V gene, CDR1 is SGHVS and CDR2 is FQNEAQ. V was cut by 4 bases and J by 1 base, with 8 bases left in between. This CDR3 is 14 amino acids long. This CDR3 reads CASSSRQSNQPQHF. For the CDR3, the DNA is TGTGCCAGCAGCTCCCGACAGAGCAATCAGCCCCAGCATTTT.

This clonotype was seen ten or more times. This chain connects TRBV5-1 to TRBJ2-7; no clear D gene. Germline values: CDR1 SGHRS, CDR2 YFSETQ. The CDR3 consists of 13 residues. V was clipped by 3 bases and J by 7 bases, with 14 bases between them. The CDR3 DNA reads TGCGCCAGCAGCTGGCCCGGGTCGGATGAGCAGTACTTC. As protein: CASSWPGSDEQYF.

Ten or more counts support this clonotype. The chain employs TRBV11-2 and TRBJ1-1; TRBD1 aligns across 8 bases. The length of the CDR3 is 13 residues. V lost 3 bases, J lost 7 bases, and 4 bases stayed unmatched. CDR1 and CDR2 (germline): SGHAT, FQNNGV. The CDR3 loop reads CASSFRGQLEAFF. In DNA form, the CDR3 reads TGTGCCAGCAGCTTCAGGGGGCAACTTGAAGCTTTCTTT. Drawing the rest from reference TRBV11-2 and TRBJ1-1, the complete variable domain is EAGVAQSPRYKIIEKRQSVAFWCNPISGHATLYWYQQILGQGPKLLIQFQNNGVVDDSQLPKDRFSAERLKGVDSTLKIQPAKLEDSAVYLCASSFRGQLEAFFGQGTRLTVV.

This clonotype was detected ten times or more. This chain joins TRBV27 and TRBJ1-2; D gene uncertain. The CDR3 contains 14 residues. Germline loops: CDR1 MNHEY, CDR2 SMNVEV (reference sequence). V lost 8 bases to trimming and J lost 0 bases, with 13 bases between them. The CDR3 nucleotides read TGTGCCAGCGCAATGGGGAGCGCTAACTATGGCTACACCTTC. The encoded protein is CASAMGSANYGYTF.

This clonotype was recorded many times. This chain joins TRBV6-4 and TRBJ2-3; TRBD2 aligns across 8 bases. The CDR3 extends over 14 amino acids. Germline V gene data show CDR1 as MRHNA and CDR2 as SNTAGT. V shed 2 bases, J shed 2 bases, and the junction held 0 bases outside the gene matches. In DNA, the CDR3 is TGTGCCAGCAGTGACGGACTAGCCACAGATACGCAGTATTTT. It specifies CASSDGLATDTQYF.

This clonotype appeared many times. The chain is built from TRBV27 and TRBJ1-2, with unresolved D. The CDR3 loop spans 15 amino acids. Trimming took off 6 bases at V and 4 bases at J, with 18 bases between the two ends. Germline V lookup: CDR1 MNHEY, CDR2 SMNVEV (reference sequence). The CDR3 DNA sequence: TGTGCCAGCAGGCTCTCCGGGTCCTCCCTCTATGGCTACACCTTC. Translation: CASRLSGSSLYGYTF.

This clonotype was counted ten times or more. The chain employs TRBV5-5 and TRBJ2-3; a weak D match, TRBD1 (5 bases). The V end lost 1 base, the J end lost 2 bases, and 14 bases lay between the germline ends. Germline V CDR1 and CDR2: SGHKS, YYEKEE (reference sequence). The CDR3 has 16 amino acids. CDR3 loop: CASSLLVGHITDTQYF. The DNA for the CDR3 is TGTGCCAGCAGCTTGTTGGTTGGACATATCACAGATACGCAGTATTTT. The full variable domain, with the rest looked up from reference TRBV5-5 and TRBJ2-3, is DAGVTQSPTHLIKTRGQQVTLRCSPISGHKSVSWYQQVLGQGPQFIFQYYEKEERGRGNFPDRFSARQFPNYSSELNVNALLLGDSALYLCASSLLVGHITDTQYFGPGTRLTVL.

This clonotype was found many times. The chain recombines TRBV7-9 with TRBJ1-3, with D possibly TRBD1 on 6 matching bases. Looked up from germline, CDR1 is SEHNR and CDR2 is FQNEAQ (reference sequence). The CDR3 is made up of 15 amino acids. The ends were cut back, 4 bases at V and 4 bases at J, with 14 bases in the middle. As DNA, the CDR3 is TGTGCCAGCAGCTCTCCCGACAGGTCAGGAAACACCATATATTTT. Protein sequence: CASSSPDRSGNTIYF.

This clonotype was detected many times. The J gene is TRBJ1-2, the V gene TRBV6-5, with TRBD1 as a possible D gene (5 bases). Germline V gives CDR1 MNHEY, CDR2 SVGAGI. V was trimmed by 2 bases and J by 7 bases, leaving 17 bases between them. The CDR3 totals 15 residues. This chain's CDR3 is CASSYGQGFRTGYTF. CDR3 in DNA: TGTGCCAGCAGTTACGGCCAGGGTTTCCGAACTGGCTACACCTTC.

This clonotype was observed many times. The CDR3 coding sequence is TGTGCCAGCAGCTTAAACAGGGGATACGAGCAGTACTTC. As protein: CASSLNRGYEQYF. The J gene is TRBJ2-7, the V gene TRBV5-6, with TRBD1 matching over 7 bases. The V gene's germline CDR1 is SGHDT and CDR2 YYEEEE. The CDR3 runs to 13 residues. Trimming cost V 2 bases and J 4 bases; bases outside gene matches: 3. The complete variable domain, with remaining parts taken from reference TRBV5-6 and TRBJ2-7, reads DAGVTQSPTHLIKTRGQQVTLRCSPKSGHDTVSWYQQALGQGPQFIFQYYEEEERQRGNFPDRFSGHQFPNYSSELNVNALLLGDSALYLCASSLNRGYEQYFGPGTRLTVT.

This clonotype was seen ten or more times. The chain has TRBV6-6 and TRBJ1-6; D gene uncertain. Trimming removed 5 bases from V and 12 bases from J, with 20 bases in between. This CDR3 is 15 amino acids long. Per the germline V gene, CDR1 is MNHNY and CDR2 is SVGAGI (reference sequence). The CDR3 sequence is CASSVTGPILVPLHF. The CDR3, as DNA: TGTGCCAGCAGTGTAACGGGCCCCATCCTTGTACCCCTCCACTTT.

This clonotype occurred many times. This rearrangement joins TRBV28 to TRBJ2-1; 8 bases align to TRBD1. Germline CDR1 and CDR2: MDHEN and SYDVKM. J gave up 9 bases and V 3 bases, and 7 bases lay outside the gene matches. The CDR3 has 14 residues. The CDR3 protein is CASSFRDRSFEQFF. In DNA form, the CDR3 reads TGTGCCAGCAGTTTTAGGGACAGGAGTTTTGAGCAGTTCTTC.

The rearrangement joins TRBV11-2 to TRBJ2-5; 8 bases line up with TRBD2. V lost 5 bases, J lost 2 bases, and 10 bases stayed unmatched. Germline V gene sequence: CDR1 SGHAT, CDR2 FQNNGV. CDR3 length: 16 amino acids. CDR3 sequence: CASSPNGGGGQETQYF. The CDR3 bases are TGTGCCAGCAGCCCCAACGGGGGGGGAGGGCAAGAGACCCAGTACTTC. The variable domain in full, completed from reference TRBV11-2 and TRBJ2-5, reads EAGVAQSPRYKIIEKRQSVAFWCNPISGHATLYWYQQILGQGPKLLIQFQNNGVVDDSQLPKDRFSAERLKGVDSTLKIQPAKLEDSAVYLCASSPNGGGGQETQYFGPGTRLLVL.

This clonotype was counted at least ten times. The chain links TRBV6-2 or TRBV6-3 to TRBJ1-3; TRBD1 matches at 8 bases. The CDR3 loop spans 15 amino acids. J lost 2 bases, V lost 2 bases, and 2 bases had no gene match. Germline-derived CDR1 and CDR2 are MNHEY and SVGEGT. The CDR3 protein is CASSYQGATGNTIYF. The CDR3 DNA is TGTGCCAGCAGTTACCAGGGGGCGACTGGAAACACCATATATTTT.

This clonotype came up many times. J is TRBJ1-1 and V is TRBV12-3 or TRBV12-4; TRBD1 might be the D (6 bases). The CDR3 totals 12 residues. V was shortened by 0 bases and J by 10 bases, with 9 bases between the two germline ends. In DNA, the CDR3 is TGTGCCAGCAGTTTAGCGAAGGGGGGAGCTTTCTTT. Translation: CASSLAKGGAFF.

This clonotype was detected many times. This chain links TRBV7-8 with TRBJ1-6; 7 nucleotides match TRBD1. The CDR3 is made up of 14 amino acids. J was trimmed by 7 bases and V by 4 bases; bases with no gene match: 4. Germline V CDR1 and CDR2: SGHVS, FQNEAQ. The DNA of the CDR3 is TGTGCCAGCAGCTCCACAGGGGACAATTCACCCCTCCACTTT. This codes for CASSSTGDNSPLHF.

This clonotype was picked up many times. The chain combines TRBV27 with TRBJ1-2, with a tentative D call TRBD1 (6 bases). Germline loops: CDR1 MNHEY, CDR2 SMNVEV (reference sequence). Trimming removed 4 bases from V and 12 bases from J, with 21 bases in between. There are 14 residues in the CDR3. The CDR3 sequence: CASSSRGMTGPDTF. The CDR3 nucleotides read TGTGCCAGCAGTTCCCGAGGTATGACAGGTCCAGACACCTTC.

This clonotype occurred many times. The chain is built from TRBV12-3 or TRBV12-4 and TRBJ1-2; a possible D gene is TRBD1 (6 bases). V lost 5 bases, J lost 6 bases, and 16 bases lay in between. The CDR3 spans 14 residues. This chain's CDR3 is CASSRGRAFDGYTF. The CDR3 bases are TGTGCCAGCAGTCGGGGGCGGGCCTTTGATGGCTACACCTTC.